The 10 T cell receptor beta chains below all came from one sample that was sequenced in a study of patients and donors after allogeneic stem cell transplantation. TCRdb passed the RT-PCR reads through MiXCR, listing each CDR3 protein once. The repertoire holds more than 150,000 distinct CDR3 sequences, with roughly two fifths as singletons. The sequenced sample was blood, either unsorted or a sorted T cell fraction (not recorded which). These receptors originate from a human donor who was either an allogeneic HSCT recipient or a stem cell or donor lymphocyte infusion donor (not recorded which). It is not recorded whose cells these are; they may come from a transplant donor.

This clonotype was seen repeatedly, ten times or more. The J gene is TRBJ1-2, the V gene TRBV28; a possible D gene is TRBD1 (5 bases). Trimming removed 5 bases at V and 5 bases at J, with 15 bases between. Germline lookup yields CDR1 MDHEN and CDR2 SYDVKM. This CDR3 is built from 14 residues. The DNA for the CDR3 is TGTGCCAGCAGTAGCACCTTGGGACCGTATGGCTACACCTTC. It encodes CASSSTLGPYGYTF.

The rearrangement uses TRBV4-3 and TRBJ2-7; unclear D gene. Germline V lookup: CDR1 LGHNA, CDR2 YSLEER. V lost 0 bases and J 6 bases, leaving 18 bases between the germline ends. This CDR3 region has 16 residues. Here the CDR3 DNA reads TGCGCCAGCAGCCAAGATCGGGTCCGTATTTCTCTCGAGCAGTACTTC. It translates to CASSQDRVRISLEQYF.

The J gene is TRBJ1-1, the V gene TRBV11-2; D possibly corresponds to TRBD1 (5 bases). CDR3 length: 15 amino acids. CDR1 SGHAT and CDR2 FQNNGV come from the germline V gene. V shed 5 bases and J shed 2 bases, with 15 bases lying between them. Here the CDR3 reads CASSHLGAGNTEAFF. DNA of the CDR3: TGTGCCAGCAGCCACCTTGGGGCAGGCAACACTGAAGCTTTCTTT.

The rearrangement links TRBV4-3 to TRBJ1-1; a possible D gene is TRBD1 (6 bases). Per the germline V gene, CDR1 is LGHNA and CDR2 is YSLEER. This CDR3 comprises 15 residues. V lost 2 bases and J 6 bases, leaving 16 bases between the germline ends. The CDR3 nucleotides read TGCGCCAGCAGCCAATTGTTGACAGGTTCGGCTGAAGCTTTCTTT. It codes for CASSQLLTGSAEAFF.

This clonotype has just a few counts. The V call is TRBV12-3 or TRBV12-4, the J call TRBJ1-5, with a tentative D call TRBD1 (6 bases). Trimming shortened V by 1 base and J by 1 base, and 11 bases separated the two germline ends. This CDR3 contains 16 residues. This CDR3 reads CASSLGGRGSNQPQHF. For the CDR3, the DNA is TGTGCCAGCAGTTTAGGAGGCAGGGGAAGCAATCAGCCCCAGCATTTT.

The CDR3 loop reads CASSLAMDQPQHF. CDR3 in DNA: TGTGCCAGCAGCTTAGCGATGGATCAGCCCCAGCATTTT. This sequence joins TRBV7-2 and TRBJ1-5, with D uncertain. This CDR3 has 13 amino acids. Trimming removed 0 bases at V and 5 bases at J, with 5 bases between. CDR1 and CDR2 from the germline V gene are SGHTA and FQGNSA.

CDR3 sequence reads: CASSSRQEKLAGEEQFF. DNA for the CDR3: TGTGCCAGCAGTTCCCGACAAGAGAAACTAGCGGGAGAGGAGCAGTTCTTC. The chain combines TRBV28 with TRBJ2-1; TRBD2 agrees at 11 bases. The germline CDR1 and CDR2 sequences are MDHEN and SYDVKM. V shed 4 bases and J 10 bases; nucleotides not matched to a gene: 15. This CDR3 has 17 amino acids.

This clonotype was counted a few times. The rearrangement links TRBV12-3 or TRBV12-4 to TRBJ1-2; the match to TRBD1 covers 10 bases. V dropped 5 bases and J dropped 0; count of bases not matched to a gene: 6. The CDR3 spans 16 residues. CDR3 sequence: CASSPTGGPANYGYTF. In nucleotides, the CDR3 is TGTGCCAGCAGTCCGACAGGGGGCCCTGCTAACTATGGCTACACCTTC.

This clonotype occurred a few times. CDR3 DNA: TGCGCCAGCAGCGATCAGTTTGAGCAGTTCTTC. This sequence encodes CASSDQFEQFF. The V gene is TRBV4-1, the J gene TRBJ2-1; no firm D call. V lost 5 bases to trimming and J lost 9 bases, with 8 bases between them. The CDR3 spans 11 residues. Germline values: CDR1 MGHRA, CDR2 YSYEKL.

This chain uses TRBV6-4 with TRBJ1-1; D might be TRBD1 (5 bases). With 0 bases removed from V and 4 bases from J, the gap between germline ends came to 12 bases. The CDR3 is 15 amino acids. The V gene's germline CDR1 is MRHNA and CDR2 SNTAGT. This CDR3 is CASSDSYGGGTEAFF. In DNA, the CDR3 is TGTGCCAGCAGTGACTCGTATGGGGGAGGCACTGAAGCTTTCTTT.